Listed below are T cell receptor beta chains from one sample, sequenced in a study of CD8+CD57+ T cells in acquired aplastic anemia. TCRdb re-called the reads with MiXCR, one entry per CDR3 protein. The table shows roughly 58,000 distinct CDR3 sequences, with about 50% occurring only once. Sample: sorted CD4+, CD8+, or CD8+CD57+ T cells (not recorded which) from PBMCs. The receptors come from a human donor in good health, serving as a control. CDR3s include the opening cysteine and the closing phenylalanine or tryptophan. Fields, in order: J gene, V gene, CDR3 protein.

j_call: TRBJ2-7
v_call: TRBV7-2
cdr3_aa: CASSTPRSYEQYF

j_call: TRBJ2-1
v_call: TRBV5-1
cdr3_aa: CASSRYNDRSGSYNEQFF

j_call: TRBJ1-6
v_call: TRBV20-1
cdr3_aa: CRASYRGSNSPLHF

j_call: TRBJ2-2
v_call: TRBV19
cdr3_aa: CASSRGQGAGELFF

j_call: TRBJ1-2
v_call: TRBV20-1
cdr3_aa: CSARKHDGYTF

j_call: TRBJ2-1
v_call: TRBV19
cdr3_aa: CASSSRTSGRLRDEQFF

j_call: TRBJ1-5
v_call: TRBV12-3/TRBV12-4
cdr3_aa: CASSLRDSQNQPQHF

j_call: TRBJ2-7
v_call: TRBV24-1
cdr3_aa: CATSDTGRSYEQYF

j_call: TRBJ2-7
v_call: TRBV20-1
cdr3_aa: CSARDVGTSYEQYF

j_call: TRBJ2-3
v_call: TRBV5-4
cdr3_aa: CASSNPRGSDTQYF

j_call: TRBJ2-5
v_call: TRBV7-3
cdr3_aa: CASSLAGINGETQYF

j_call: TRBJ2-7
v_call: TRBV5-1
cdr3_aa: CASSLYTGGYYEQYF

j_call: TRBJ2-7
v_call: TRBV7-2
cdr3_aa: CASRGEGYEQYF

j_call: TRBJ2-7
v_call: TRBV7-3
cdr3_aa: CASSSTGGYEQYF

j_call: TRBJ2-7
v_call: TRBV20-1
cdr3_aa: CSAQPASGRYEQYF

j_call: TRBJ1-2
v_call: TRBV19
cdr3_aa: CATNPVDSSYGYTF

j_call: TRBJ1-6
v_call: TRBV5-1
cdr3_aa: CASSLHGGSPLHF

j_call: TRBJ1-2
v_call: TRBV9
cdr3_aa: CASSVDGTSISGYTF

j_call: TRBJ1-2
v_call: TRBV15
cdr3_aa: CATSRDLQAYGYTF

j_call: TRBJ2-5
v_call: TRBV10-3
cdr3_aa: CAISEGTSGGETQYF

j_call: TRBJ2-3
v_call: TRBV29-1
cdr3_aa: CSVVWGSTDTQYF

j_call: TRBJ2-1
v_call: TRBV9
cdr3_aa: CASSADGSGGAEQFF

j_call: TRBJ1-1
v_call: TRBV19
cdr3_aa: CASSTDGLNTEAFF

j_call: TRBJ2-1
v_call: TRBV10-1
cdr3_aa: CASSELSYNEQFF

j_call: TRBJ1-1
v_call: TRBV7-9
cdr3_aa: CASSAGQGLEAFF

j_call: TRBJ2-1
v_call: TRBV25-1
cdr3_aa: CASRGDRGWGNTEAFFGQGEFF

j_call: TRBJ1-1
v_call: TRBV6-1
cdr3_aa: CASSALGQGAHTEAFF

j_call: TRBJ2-4
v_call: TRBV18
cdr3_aa: CASSLTGTVKNIQYF

j_call: TRBJ2-3
v_call: TRBV20-1
cdr3_aa: CSARDLGLAVQGTQYF

j_call: TRBJ2-5
v_call: TRBV29-1
cdr3_aa: CSVEIQRGKETQYF

j_call: TRBJ1-1
v_call: TRBV10-3
cdr3_aa: CAIMGPGEGAFF

j_call: TRBJ1-2
v_call: TRBV7-9
cdr3_aa: CASSPRGYNYGYTF

j_call: TRBJ2-2
v_call: TRBV7-9
cdr3_aa: CASSSGQAGELFF

j_call: TRBJ2-7
v_call: TRBV19
cdr3_aa: CASSTSVAYEQYF

j_call: TRBJ2-5
v_call: TRBV25-1
cdr3_aa: CATAGHEETQYF

j_call: TRBJ2-7
v_call: TRBV5-1
cdr3_aa: CASSCAGTNPYEQYF

j_call: TRBJ1-1
v_call: TRBV18
cdr3_aa: CASPQDQNQNTEAFF

j_call: TRBJ2-1
v_call: TRBV9
cdr3_aa: CASSVVPLAGATSKNEQFF

j_call: TRBJ1-3
v_call: TRBV10-3
cdr3_aa: CAISESRGGNTIYF

j_call: TRBJ2-5
v_call: TRBV12-3/TRBV12-4
cdr3_aa: CASSLVDRGLETQYF

j_call: TRBJ2-6
v_call: TRBV19
cdr3_aa: CASRKGAVGANVLTF

j_call: TRBJ2-7
v_call: TRBV29-1
cdr3_aa: CSVEGTEKQYF

j_call: TRBJ2-7
v_call: TRBV10-3
cdr3_aa: CASQRTSGSYEQYF

j_call: TRBJ2-1
v_call: TRBV24-1
cdr3_aa: CATSDGLSNEQFF

j_call: TRBJ1-1
v_call: TRBV2
cdr3_aa: CASSDDRSANTEAFF

j_call: TRBJ2-7
v_call: TRBV2
cdr3_aa: CASSPDRGLREQYF

j_call: TRBJ1-1
v_call: TRBV11-2
cdr3_aa: CASSRRTGTNSEAFF